A selection of T cell receptor beta chains follows, all from one sample in a study of T cell responses to AZD1222 COVID-19 vaccine. Only in-frame clones appear in the TCRdb table, and some are missing; sequencing was by immunoSEQ multiplex PCR. Of about 78,000 clones in the sample, over 80% were seen once. The sample was peripheral blood, taken on day 0 of AZD1222 vaccination. These TCRs come from an adult in good health. The CDR3 runs from the conserved cysteine through the conserved F or W. The order of the fields is clone size, D gene, J gene, V gene, CDR3 protein, CDR3 DNA. The D gene is left open where the match is weak. Rows give clone size only sometimes, using once, few, many, or a class for an expanded clone.

. | TRBD1 | TRBJ2-1 | TRBV19 | CASSIDRTGFFNEQFF | TGTGCCAGTAGTATAGACCGGACAGGGTTTTTTAATGAGCAGTTCTTC
. | TRBD1 | TRBJ1-1 | TRBV19 | CATLRGGSEAFF | TGTGCCACTCTCAGGGGGGGATCTGAAGCTTTCTTT
. | . | TRBJ2-5 | TRBV29-1 | CSVDWDLQETQYF | TGCAGCGTTGATTGGGATCTCCAAGAGACCCAGTACTTC
. | . | TRBJ2-1 | TRBV6-2/TRBV6-3 | CASCPRPGNEQFF | TGTGCCAGCTGCCCTCGGCCGGGCAATGAGCAGTTCTTC
once | . | TRBJ2-2 | TRBV27 | CASSWGIAGTRGELFF | TGTGCCAGCAGTTGGGGGATAGCCGGAACTAGGGGGGAGCTGTTTTTT
. | . | TRBJ1-1 | TRBV12-3/TRBV12-4 | CASSLAVRAAAFF | TGTGCCAGCAGTTTAGCGGTCAGGGCGGCAGCTTTCTTT
. | TRBD1 | TRBJ2-7 | TRBV2 | CASSPRQGKKTIYEQYF | TGTGCCAGCAGTCCGAGACAGGGGAAGAAGACGATCTACGAGCAGTACTTC
few | . | TRBJ1-4 | TRBV2 | CASTEDRREKLFF | TGTGCCAGCACAGAGGACAGAAGGGAAAAACTGTTTTTT
. | . | TRBJ2-5 | TRBV6-2/TRBV6-3 | CASSPHGETQYF | TGTGCCAGCAGTCCCCATGGGGAGACCCAGTACTTC
few | . | TRBJ1-1 | TRBV15 | CATSPGNTEAFF | TGTGCCACCAGCCCGGGAAACACTGAAGCTTTCTTT
. | TRBD1 | TRBJ1-4 | TRBV19 | CASSKRQGTDEKLFF | TGTGCCAGTAGTAAAAGACAGGGAACAGATGAAAAACTGTTTTTT
. | TRBD1 | TRBJ1-1 | TRBV5-4 | CASRPDRARTEAFF | TGTGCCAGCAGACCTGACAGGGCGCGGACTGAAGCTTTCTTT
. | . | TRBJ2-2 | TRBV2 | CASSERGTTGELFF | TGTGCCAGCAGTGAACGGGGGACCACCGGGGAGCTGTTTTTT
once | . | TRBJ2-1 | TRBV5-6 | CASSLGTGTYVNEQFF | TGTGCCAGCAGCTTGGGCACCGGGACCTATGTAAATGAGCAGTTCTTC
few | . | TRBJ1-5 | TRBV5-5 | CASSHLFDNQPQHF | TGTGCCAGCAGCCACCTCTTTGACAATCAGCCCCAGCATTTT
. | . | TRBJ2-1 | TRBV12-3/TRBV12-4 | CASSPTSGVVRFF | TGTGCCAGCAGTCCAACGTCGGGGGTTGTAAGGTTCTTC
. | . | TRBJ1-5 | TRBV5-6 | CASSETRGPSNQPQHF | TGTGCCAGCAGCGAAACTAGAGGGCCCAGCAATCAGCCCCAGCATTTT
. | . | TRBJ2-5 | TRBV30 | CAWRGDQETQYF | TGTGCCTGGAGGGGCGATCAAGAGACCCAGTACTTC
. | . | TRBJ1-6 | TRBV6-5 | CASREGNSPLHF | TGTGCCAGCAGAGAGGGGAATTCACCCCTCCACTTT
. | TRBD2 | TRBJ2-7 | TRBV18 | CASSKTSGRGDEQYF | TGTGCCAGCTCAAAGACTAGCGGGAGAGGGGACGAGCAGTACTTC
medium-sized | . | TRBJ1-2 | TRBV6-4 | CASSDFHGGTSGGYTF | TGTGCCAGCAGTGACTTCCACGGGGGGACCAGCGGTGGCTACACCTTC
. | TRBD2 | TRBJ2-3 | TRBV10-3 | CAISESRGTSSTDTQYF | TGTGCCATCAGTGAGTCGAGGGGGACTAGCAGCACAGATACGCAGTATTTT
. | . | TRBJ1-5 | TRBV12-5 | CASDQAGEGNQPQHF | TGTGCTAGTGACCAGGCAGGGGAAGGAAATCAGCCCCAGCATTTT
. | TRBD1 | TRBJ1-1 | TRBV29-1 | CSVGRGRDEAFF | TGCAGCGTTGGTAGGGGGCGGGATGAAGCTTTCTTT
. | . | TRBJ2-1 | TRBV6-5 | CASSYIEGRSYNEQFF | TGTGCCAGCAGTTACATCGAGGGGCGATCCTACAATGAGCAGTTCTTC
. | . | TRBJ1-1 | TRBV9 | CASSVGGAATEAFF | TGTGCCAGCAGCGTTGGTGGGGCTGCTACTGAAGCTTTCTTT
. | . | TRBJ1-2 | TRBV11-2 | CASSLTSRTGYGYTF | TGTGCCAGCAGCTTAACCTCGAGGACGGGGTATGGCTACACCTTC
. | . | TRBJ2-1 | TRBV3-1/TRBV3-2 | CASSLDTREQFF | TGTGCCAGCAGCTTGGACACGCGTGAGCAGTTCTTC
. | . | TRBJ2-5 | TRBV12-3/TRBV12-4 | CASSFNSVETQYF | TGTGCCAGCAGTTTTAACAGCGTAGAGACCCAGTACTTC
. | TRBD1 | TRBJ1-5 | TRBV19 | CASSGTGGHQPQHF | TGTGCCAGTAGTGGGACAGGGGGACATCAGCCCCAGCATTTT
few | . | TRBJ1-2 | TRBV18 | CASSADGTSTF | TGTGCCAGCTCAGCAGACGGTACGAGCACCTTC
. | TRBD1 | TRBJ2-1 | TRBV5-1 | CASSLGGGQPHNEQFF | TGCGCCAGCAGCTTGGGAGGGGGCCAACCCCACAATGAGCAGTTCTTC
. | . | TRBJ1-1 | TRBV19 | CASSIDKSTEAFF | TGTGCCAGTAGTATAGATAAGAGCACTGAAGCTTTCTTT